The T cell receptor beta chain described here comes from a study of OX40 agonist ivuxolimab in advanced cancers. Study in general: The study enrolled dose-escalation patients with hepatocellular carcinoma, melanoma, renal cell or head and neck cancer. Partial responses, seen in three patients, involved one hepatocellular carcinoma and two cutaneous melanomas.

Losses at the gene ends were 5 bases for V and 2 bases for J; bases not matched to a gene: 2. This CDR3 is 15 amino acids long. The germline V gene encodes CDR1 MNHEY and CDR2 SMNVEV (reference sequence). Data came from immunoSEQ multiplex PCR; TCRdb stores just in-frame clones and leaves some out. Found here are about 46,000 clones, approximately 91% of them singletons; the top ten hold roughly 10%. The chain is built from TRBV27 and TRBJ2-1; 11 nucleotides line up with TRBD1. This material consisted of CD4+ or CD8+ T cells sorted from blood, taken in a trial of the OX40 agonist ivuxolimab. The sequence was collected from an adult with an advanced solid tumor such as melanoma, head and neck, liver or kidney cancer. Here the CDR3 reads CASSRDRGTYNEQFF. In nucleotides, the CDR3 is TGTGCCAGCAGTAGGGACAGGGGGACCTACAATGAGCAGTTCTTC.